The clone carrying this T cell receptor (beta chain) is deemed large. Antigen: not known. The sample belongs to a study of vaccination and CD4 T cells after COVID-19. Germline-derived CDR1 and CDR2 are DFQATT and SNEGSKA (reference sequence). Unmatched junction bases numbered 11, after V lost 2 bases and J lost 10 bases. The CDR3 has 15 residues. An Oncomine TCR Beta short-read assay was used to sequence the DNA from cultured CD4+ T cells. DNA came from CD4+ T cells after culture. TCRdb re-analysed the PCR reads in MiXCR, keeping a single row per CDR3 protein. Counted here are approximately 7,700 distinct CDR3 sequences, approximately 57% occurring once; the ten biggest clones make up under 15%. Treatment noted: roughly 10-day PBMC culture with coronavirus spike peptide pools or control peptides (ViraFEST assay). An unexposed donor provided the CD4+ T cells, which were collected before the COVID-19 pandemic (2011-2018). ViraFEST relied on peptide pools to expand antigen-specific T cells; the TCRs were sequenced afterward. Peptide pools at 8.5 to 10 ug/ml stimulated two million PBMCs per well with about 9.5 IU/ml IL-2. With fresh IL-2 medium, half the medium was replaced on days 3 and 7.

The chain combines TRBV20-1 with TRBJ1-6; TRBD1 matches 7 bases. The sequenced sample was CD4+ T cells from blood, cultured in vitro. The receptor comes from a human donor in good health. CDR3 coding DNA: TGCAGTGCTAGACCCTTGACAGGGACCATATCACCCCTCCACTTT. Its protein product is CSARPLTGTISPLHF.